The next 29 T cell receptor beta chains were all read from a single sample in a study of blood T cells in healthy people across ages. A second PCR, run for about 6 to 11 cycles, used a sample-barcoded 5' primer plus a J-beta primer mix. TCRdb re-analysed the 5' RACE reads in MiXCR, keeping a single row per CDR3 protein. In the table there are roughly 500,000 distinct CDR3 sequences, 27% of which are singletons. The sample was blood. These receptor sequences come from a woman in her sixties or seventies in good health.

This clonotype was found a few times. The J gene is TRBJ1-4, the V gene TRBV20-1; D perhaps matches TRBD1 (5 bases). Per the germline V gene, CDR1 is DFQATT and CDR2 is SNEGSKA (reference sequence). The germline V and J ends were trimmed by 1 base and 0 bases, with 12 bases remaining between them. The CDR3 length is 16 residues. In DNA form, the CDR3 reads TGCAGTGCTAGAGTTGGGACTGCGGCAACTAATGAAAAACTGTTTTTT. Protein: CSARVGTAATNEKLFF.

This chain joins TRBV6-1 and TRBJ2-3; perhaps TRBD1 as D (5 bases). The germline V gene encodes CDR1 MNHNS and CDR2 SASEGT. The CDR3 spans 12 residues. Trimming stripped 9 bases from V and 3 bases from J, with 10 bases between. The CDR3 nucleotides are TGTGCCAGTCGACAGTTAACAGATACGCAGTATTTT. Protein product: CASRQLTDTQYF.

The rearrangement uses TRBV7-2 and TRBJ2-2, with 7 nucleotides matching TRBD1. The CDR3 runs to 14 residues. The germline V gene has CDR1 SGHTA and CDR2 FQGNSA. The V gene end was trimmed by 8 bases and the J gene end by 3 bases; junction bases not matched to a gene: 6. CDR3 sequence reads: CASGYTGDTGELFF. The CDR3 bases are TGTGCCAGCGGTTATACAGGGGACACCGGGGAGCTGTTTTTT.

This clonotype was seen more than once but under ten times. The chain employs TRBV5-1 and TRBJ2-7; perhaps TRBD2 as D (5 bases). CDR3 length equals 15 residues. CDR1 and CDR2 from the germline V gene are SGHRS and YFSETQ. The V and J ends lost 0 bases and 2 bases respectively, with 12 bases between them. CDR3 DNA sequence: TGCGCCAGCAGCTTGGCCGCCGACGGGACCTACGAGCAGTACTTC. Translating it yields CASSLAADGTYEQYF.

The chain carries TRBV20-1 and TRBJ1-1; perhaps TRBD1 as D (5 bases). Between the trimmed V and J ends, which lost 6 bases and 1 base, there was a span of 12 bases. CDR3 length: 13 amino acids. Germline CDR1 DFQATT, CDR2 SNEGSKA (reference sequence). CDR3 DNA: TGCAGTGCGCCGAGGGGACCGAACACTGAAGCTTTCTTT. The encoded protein is CSAPRGPNTEAFF.

This clonotype was counted between two and nine times. The V and J genes are TRBV7-9 and TRBJ2-5; 7 bases match TRBD2. The V gene's germline CDR1 is SEHNR and CDR2 FQNEAQ (reference sequence). This CDR3 region has 15 residues. V was clipped by 5 bases and J by 2 bases; unmatched bases: 8. The CDR3 sequence is CASSPGGYGQETQYF. The CDR3 DNA sequence: TGTGCCAGCAGCCCCGGGGGGTACGGACAAGAGACCCAGTACTTC.

The rearrangement joins TRBV20-1 to TRBJ2-1; TRBD2 aligns across 9 bases. Germline CDR1 is DFQATT and CDR2 is SNEGSKA (reference sequence). The CDR3 covers 15 residues. V shed 5 bases, J shed 0 bases, and the junction held 5 bases outside the gene matches. The CDR3, as DNA: TGCAGTGCTGGACGGCGGGGGGGCTCCTACAATGAGCAGTTCTTC. Translation gives CSAGRRGGSYNEQFF.

This clonotype was seen more than once but under ten times. The chain combines TRBV15 with TRBJ1-6; D is perhaps TRBD1 (6 bases). Germline loops: CDR1 LNHNV, CDR2 YYDKDF (reference sequence). Trimming took off 2 bases at V and 7 bases at J, with 12 bases between the two ends. CDR3 length equals 15 residues. CDR3 DNA sequence: TGTGCCACCAGCAGATCAGGGGTCTCGAATTCACCCCTCCACTTT. Translation: CATSRSGVSNSPLHF.

The chain couples TRBV20-1 to TRBJ2-1, with 11 nucleotides matching TRBD2. In germline, CDR1 is DFQATT, CDR2 SNEGSKA (reference sequence). The CDR3 loop spans 15 amino acids. V trimming: 5 bases; J trimming: 6 bases; junction bases outside the gene matches: 9. DNA for the CDR3: TGCAGTGCTCGAAAACTAGCGGGGGACCTCAATGAGCAGTTCTTC. Translation gives CSARKLAGDLNEQFF.

This clonotype has a handful of counts. The chain has TRBV4-3 and TRBJ1-2; the D is unclear. The germline gives CDR1 LGHNA, CDR2 YSLEER. This CDR3 contains 15 residues. V shed 2 bases and J shed 3 bases, with 13 bases lying between them. The CDR3 DNA reads as TGCGCCAGCAGCCAAAATCCCGACGGCGACTATGGCTACACCTTC. Translated, it gives CASSQNPDGDYGYTF.

This sequence joins TRBV7-9 and TRBJ2-5; possible D gene TRBD2, 6 bases. The better agreement between TRBJ2-1 and the DNA end casts doubt on the J call. Germline assignment: CDR1 SEHNR and CDR2 FQNEAQ (reference sequence). This CDR3 is 12 amino acids long. CDR3 coding DNA: TGTGCCAGCAGCGGAAGCGGGAATGAGCAGTTCTTC. The encoded protein is CASSGSGNEQFF.

This clonotype came up many times. The genes are TRBV4-2 and TRBJ2-5, with D unresolved. The germline gives CDR1 LGHNA, CDR2 YNFKEQ. The CDR3 contains 12 residues. Trimming took 4 bases from V and 4 from J, leaving 7 bases between them. The CDR3 region is CASSPTGETQYF. The CDR3 DNA sequence: TGTGCCAGCAGCCCGACGGGAGAGACCCAGTACTTC.

The V and J genes are TRBV5-1 and TRBJ2-3, with a tentative D call TRBD2 (5 bases). The V gene lost 4 bases and the J gene lost 0 bases, with 18 bases spanning the gap. The CDR3 loop spans 17 amino acids. CDR1 and CDR2 (germline): SGHRS, YFSETQ. CDR3 protein: CASSATVGELSTDTQYF. The CDR3, as DNA: TGCGCCAGCAGCGCAACAGTGGGAGAACTTAGCACAGATACGCAGTATTTT.

This clonotype was seen many times. The genes are TRBV6-2 or TRBV6-3 and TRBJ1-1; D gene unclear. This CDR3 spans 14 amino acids. With 5 bases removed from V and 1 base from J, the gap between germline ends came to 11 bases. The germline V gene encodes CDR1 MNHEY and CDR2 SVGEGT. DNA for the CDR3: TGTGCCAGCAGTACCCCGGGCGGGAACACTGAAGCTTTCTTT. Its protein is CASSTPGGNTEAFF.

As for this clonotype: The junction departs from the called germline gene at one end, perhaps through a read error. The chain links TRBV30 to TRBJ1-1; TRBD1 might be the D (6 bases). Per the germline V gene, CDR1 is GTSNPN and CDR2 is SVGIG (reference sequence). This CDR3 comprises 13 residues. CDR3 in amino acids: CAWSNRVETEAFF. The CDR3 DNA reads as TGTGCCTGGAGTAACAGGGTAGAAACTGAGGCTTTCTTT.

The chain combines TRBV18 with TRBJ2-3, with 10 bases lining up with TRBD1. The J call may be incorrect, as the DNA end agrees better with TRBJ1-5. The CDR3 runs 15 residues. Looked up from germline, CDR1 is KGHSH and CDR2 is LQKENI. CDR3 protein: CASSPVTGGTDTQHF. The DNA of the CDR3 is TGTGCCAGCTCACCAGTGACAGGGGGCACAGATACGCAGCATTTT.

The V call is TRBV20-1, the J call TRBJ1-6; the match to TRBD1 covers 7 bases. The trim removed 4 bases at V and 10 bases at J, leaving 13 bases unmatched. Germline assignment: CDR1 DFQATT and CDR2 SNEGSKA (reference sequence). This CDR3 contains 15 residues. The CDR3 reads CSATETGTAVSPLHF. The CDR3 DNA follows: TGCAGTGCTACTGAAACCGGGACAGCGGTATCACCCCTCCACTTT.

This clonotype was detected a few times. The chain carries TRBV6-6 and TRBJ1-1; TRBD1 agrees at 7 bases. The junction had 7 bases not matched to a gene; V was cut back by 6 bases and J by 6 bases. CDR1 and CDR2 from the germline V gene are MNHNY and SVGAGI (reference sequence). The CDR3 runs to 13 residues. As DNA, the CDR3 is TGTGCCAGCAGCCCTTACCAGGGGGCTGAAGCTTTCTTT. It translates to CASSPYQGAEAFF.

This clonotype was found a few times. The rearrangement joins TRBV7-6 to TRBJ2-5; TRBD2 matches 9 bases. The V gene end was trimmed by 5 bases and the J gene end by 5 bases; junction bases not matched to a gene: 9. Germline V gives CDR1 SGHVS, CDR2 FNYEAQ. The CDR3 contains 15 residues. The CDR3 sequence is CASSTAGGRGETQYF. In DNA, the CDR3 is TGTGCCAGCAGCACAGCGGGGGGCAGGGGCGAGACCCAGTACTTC.

Written as DNA, the CDR3 is TGCAGTGCTAGAGATCCCCAGACTAGCGGGAATGCAGATACGCAGTATTTT. Protein: CSARDPQTSGNADTQYF. The chain recombines TRBV20-1 with TRBJ2-3, with 11 nucleotides matching TRBD2. The CDR3 is made up of 17 amino acids. Germline lookup yields CDR1 DFQATT and CDR2 SNEGSKA (reference sequence). Trimming removed 0 bases from V and 4 bases from J; junction bases left unmatched: 9.

The rearrangement uses TRBV5-1 and TRBJ2-5, with TRBD1 matching over 7 bases. The end of the DNA aligns better with TRBJ2-7, so the J call may be wrong. Germline CDR1 is SGHRS and CDR2 is YFSETQ. This CDR3 contains 12 residues. The CDR3 loop reads CASHDRAYEQYF. The CDR3 DNA sequence: TGCGCCAGCCATGACAGGGCCTACGAGCAGTACTTC.

This clonotype was observed at least ten times. The J gene is TRBJ2-3, the V gene TRBV4-2; possible D gene TRBD2, 6 bases. Trimming stripped 2 bases from V and 0 bases from J, with 9 bases between. Germline CDR1 reads LGHNA; CDR2 reads YNFKEQ. This CDR3 region has 15 residues. CDR3 sequence reads: CASSQLASSTDTQYF. The CDR3 DNA follows: TGTGCCAGCAGCCAACTAGCGTCTAGCACAGATACGCAGTATTTT.

This clonotype was seen ten or more times. The chain is built from TRBV29-1 and TRBJ2-5, with 11 bases identical to TRBD2. The CDR3 is made up of 12 amino acids. Germline CDR1 reads SQVTM; CDR2 reads ANQGSEA. The junction had 1 base not matched to a gene; V was cut back by 7 bases and J by 3 bases. This chain's CDR3 is CSGSGGEETQYF. The CDR3 nucleotides are TGCAGCGGTAGCGGGGGGGAAGAGACCCAGTACTTC.

The genes are TRBV12-5 and TRBJ2-3; 7 bases are shared with TRBD2. The germline V gene has CDR1 LGHNT and CDR2 FRNRAP. V was pared by 6 bases and J by 1 base, with 10 bases of the junction left unmatched. This CDR3 region has 16 residues. CDR3 amino acids: CASGLPHAGGTDTQYF. In nucleotides, the CDR3 is TGTGCTAGTGGCCTCCCCCATGCGGGGGGCACAGATACGCAGTATTTT.

This clonotype was counted a few times. Its ends do not fully match the called genes, so a read error is possible. The chain joins TRBV10-3 to TRBJ2-1; no firm D call. The germline gives CDR1 ENHRY, CDR2 SYGVKD. The CDR3 runs to 12 residues. CDR3 nucleotides: TGTACCATCAAGGGAACCTACAATGAGCAGTTCTTC. Its protein product is CTIKGTYNEQFF.

The chain combines TRBV18 with TRBJ1-1; D unclear. Germline V gene data show CDR1 as KGHSH and CDR2 as LQKENI. V lost 4 bases, J lost 5 bases, and 17 bases lay in between. The CDR3 consists of 15 residues. CDR3 coding DNA: TGTGCCAGCTCACACACGACGGGTATGGGGACTGAAGCTTTCTTT. Translated, it gives CASSHTTGMGTEAFF.

V usage is TRBV5-1 and J usage is TRBJ1-1, with TRBD1 matching over 7 bases. The V gene's germline CDR1 is SGHRS and CDR2 YFSETQ. J gave up 3 bases and V 2 bases, and 10 bases lay outside the gene matches. The length of the CDR3 is 16 residues. CDR3 in DNA: TGCGCCAGCAGCTTTGGGGGTACAGGGGTTGACACTGAAGCTTTCTTT. Its protein is CASSFGGTGVDTEAFF. The full variable domain, with the rest looked up from reference TRBV5-1 and TRBJ1-1, is KAGVTQTPRYLIKTRGQQVTLSCSPISGHRSVSWYQQTPGQGLQFLFEYFSETQRNKGNFPGRFSGRQFSNSRSEMNVSTLELGDSALYLCASSFGGTGVDTEAFFGQGTRLTVV.

This clonotype was counted a few times. V is TRBV4-3 and J is TRBJ2-6, with 7 positions matching TRBD1. The CDR3 has 19 residues. After removal of 4 bases from V and 0 bases from J, the junction contained 12 bases not matched to a gene. Germline V gene sequence: CDR1 LGHNA, CDR2 YSLEER. The chain's CDR3 is CASSPRHGTVYSGANVLTF. As DNA, the CDR3 is TGCGCCAGCAGCCCTCGTCACGGGACAGTTTACTCTGGGGCCAACGTCCTGACTTTC.

The chain combines TRBV27 with TRBJ1-6; D perhaps matches TRBD1 (6 bases). The CDR3 totals 15 residues. V dropped 1 base and J dropped 7 bases, with 11 bases sitting between them. CDR1 is MNHEY and CDR2 is SMNVEV in the germline V gene (reference sequence). CDR3 sequence reads: CASSLWGRGNSPLHF. DNA for the CDR3: TGTGCCAGCAGTTTATGGGGCAGGGGAAATTCACCCCTCCACTTT.